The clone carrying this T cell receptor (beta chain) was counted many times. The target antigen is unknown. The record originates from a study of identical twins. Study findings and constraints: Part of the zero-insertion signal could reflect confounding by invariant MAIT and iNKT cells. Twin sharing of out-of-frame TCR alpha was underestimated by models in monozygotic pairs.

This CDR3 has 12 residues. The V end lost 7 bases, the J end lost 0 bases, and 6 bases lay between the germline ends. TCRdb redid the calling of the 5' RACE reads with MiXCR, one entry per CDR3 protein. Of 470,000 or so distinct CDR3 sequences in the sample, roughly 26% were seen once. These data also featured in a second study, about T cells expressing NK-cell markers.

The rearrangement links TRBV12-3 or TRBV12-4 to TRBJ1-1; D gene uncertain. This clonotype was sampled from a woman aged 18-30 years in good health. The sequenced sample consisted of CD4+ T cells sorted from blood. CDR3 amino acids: CASTPLNTEAFF. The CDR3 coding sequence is TGTGCCAGCACCCCTTTGAACACTGAAGCTTTCTTT.